The 28 T cell receptor beta chains presented below share a single source sample, sequenced in a study of CD8 T cells in ankylosing spondylitis. One entry per CDR3 protein, called by TCRdb with MiXCR from the 5' RACE reads. Altogether 300,000 to 400,000 distinct CDR3 sequences are present, around 15% being singletons, with the ten largest covering around 0.99%. Sequenced: blood, either unsorted or a sorted T cell fraction (not recorded which). The source of these receptors is a male donor with ankylosing spondylitis or in good health (not recorded which).

The chain joins TRBV20-1 to TRBJ1-1, with D perhaps matching TRBD1 (5 bases). Trimming removed 2 bases at V and 1 base at J, with 11 bases between. Germline V gives CDR1 DFQATT, CDR2 SNEGSKA (reference sequence). The CDR3 is 14 amino acids. CDR3 in amino acids: CSARPRGSNTEAFF. The CDR3 DNA reads as TGCAGTGCTAGACCCCGGGGGTCGAACACTGAAGCTTTCTTT.

This clonotype was counted a few times. The chain is built from TRBV29-1 and TRBJ2-1, with D perhaps given as TRBD1 or TRBD2 (5 bases each). From germline, CDR1 is SQVTM and CDR2 ANQGSEA. The ends were cut back, 4 bases at V and 4 bases at J, with 14 bases in the middle. CDR3 length equals 14 residues. The DNA of the CDR3 is TGCAGCGTTGGAGGGTCCGGGGCGTACAATGAGCAGTTCTTC. Translated, it gives CSVGGSGAYNEQFF.

The chain combines TRBV5-1 with TRBJ2-7; 7 bases agree with TRBD1. The CDR3 length is 15 residues. In germline, CDR1 is SGHRS, CDR2 YFSETQ. V was pared by 3 bases and J by 2 bases, with 8 bases of the junction left unmatched. The CDR3 loop reads CASSSNEGGPYEQYF. The DNA of the CDR3 is TGCGCCAGCAGCTCAAACGAAGGGGGCCCCTACGAGCAGTACTTC.

The genes are TRBV11-2 and TRBJ2-3; 14 bases agree with TRBD2. J gave up 3 bases and V 2 bases, and 10 bases lay outside the gene matches. Germline V CDR1 and CDR2: SGHAT, FQNNGV. The CDR3 contains 19 residues. The CDR3 protein is CASSLLGLAGVSGTDTQYF. DNA of the CDR3: TGTGCCAGCAGCTTATTGGGACTAGCGGGGGTCTCTGGGACAGATACGCAGTATTTT.

The CDR3 reads CASRGQVDSYEQYF. CDR3 bases: TGTGCCAGCAGGGGACAGGTCGACTCCTACGAGCAGTACTTC. This sequence joins TRBV2 and TRBJ2-7; 8 nucleotides match TRBD1. V dropped 6 bases and J dropped 0; count of bases not matched to a gene: 4. The germline CDR1 and CDR2 sequences are SNHLY and FYNNEI. The CDR3 loop spans 14 amino acids.

This clonotype came up a few times. At one of its ends the junction is not consistent with the germline gene, which may arise from a read error. V is TRBV3-1 and J is TRBJ2-1; the match to TRBD2 covers 9 bases. Germline CDR1 LGHDT, CDR2 YNNKEL (reference sequence). The CDR3 extends over 13 amino acids. For the CDR3, the DNA is TGTGCCAGCAGCCAAGATGACGCGGGAGGGCAAGTCTTC. Residues: CASSQDDAGGQVF.

This clonotype was seen repeatedly, ten times or more. In DNA, the CDR3 is TGCGCCAGCAGCCCCGGGACAGGTCTTGAAAAACTGTTTTTT. Translated, it gives CASSPGTGLEKLFF. J is TRBJ1-4 and V is TRBV4-1, with 8 bases aligning to TRBD1. The ends lost 4 bases at V and 7 bases at J; junction bases unmatched: 5. CDR1 is MGHRA and CDR2 is YSYEKL in the germline V gene. This CDR3 has 14 residues.

The CDR3 is CSVNNRAYRGHGYTF. For the CDR3, the DNA is TGCAGCGTTAACAACCGGGCCTACAGGGGTCATGGCTACACCTTC. The rearrangement uses TRBV29-1 and TRBJ1-2, with 7 nucleotides matching TRBD1. The CDR3 is made up of 15 amino acids. CDR1 is SQVTM and CDR2 is ANQGSEA in the germline V gene. J was trimmed by 6 bases and V by 5 bases; bases with no gene match: 15.

V usage is TRBV20-1 and J usage is TRBJ2-3; possibly TRBD2 for D (5 bases). Germline V gene lookup returns CDR1 DFQATT and CDR2 SNEGSKA (reference sequence). This CDR3 spans 14 amino acids. Trimming took 3 bases from V and 2 from J, leaving 12 bases between them. The CDR3 DNA is TGCAGTGCTAGCCCTGAGGGTAACACAGATACGCAGTATTTT. It is translated as CSASPEGNTDTQYF.

The genes are TRBV5-1 and TRBJ2-7, with 7 bases identical to TRBD2. CDR3 length equals 13 residues. Germline CDR1 reads SGHRS; CDR2 reads YFSETQ. J gave up 6 bases and V 5 bases, and 8 bases lay outside the gene matches. The CDR3 here is CASSGGGQREQYF. The CDR3 nucleotides read TGCGCCAGCAGTGGGGGAGGGCAGCGCGAGCAGTACTTC.

V gene TRBV6-5 combines with J gene TRBJ2-1; D may correspond to TRBD1 or TRBD2 (5 bases each). V shed 0 bases and J shed 7 bases, with 16 bases lying between them. CDR3 length: 16 amino acids. From germline, CDR1 is MNHEY and CDR2 SVGAGI. This CDR3 reads CASSYSRGVRKNEQFF. The CDR3 DNA sequence: TGTGCCAGCAGTTACTCCCGGGGCGTGCGTAAGAATGAGCAGTTCTTC.

This clonotype has just a few counts. J is TRBJ2-1 and V is TRBV9; 13 nucleotides align to TRBD2. This CDR3 has 17 residues. Germline V gene data show CDR1 as SGDLS and CDR2 as YYNGEE. J was trimmed by 9 bases and V by 0 bases; bases with no gene match: 9. This CDR3 reads CASSVGPGLAGVGEQFF. The CDR3 nucleotides are TGTGCCAGCAGCGTAGGGCCCGGACTAGCGGGAGTAGGTGAGCAGTTCTTC.

This chain links TRBV18 with TRBJ2-1, with 8 nucleotides matching TRBD2. V lost 3 bases, J lost 6 bases, and 13 bases stayed unmatched. Germline loops: CDR1 KGHSH, CDR2 LQKENI. This CDR3 region has 17 residues. The CDR3 loop is CASSPATGRALVNEQFF. DNA of the CDR3: TGTGCCAGCTCACCCGCTACCGGGAGGGCTCTTGTCAATGAGCAGTTCTTC.

The chain combines TRBV5-1 with TRBJ2-4, with TRBD2 identical over 11 bases. The germline gives CDR1 SGHRS, CDR2 YFSETQ. The CDR3 has 20 amino acids. J was trimmed by 0 bases and V by 7 bases; bases with no gene match: 18. This CDR3 reads CASGSEGLAGGAKAKNIQYF. For the CDR3, the DNA is TGCGCCAGCGGCTCGGAGGGGCTAGCGGGGGGCGCTAAAGCCAAAAACATTCAGTACTTC.

V and J are TRBV6-5 and TRBJ1-2; 7 nucleotides agree with TRBD1. CDR1 is MNHEY and CDR2 is SVGAGI in the germline V gene. Germline trimming cut 2 bases from V and 6 bases from J; bases unmatched to any gene: 6. This CDR3 is built from 14 residues. CDR3 nucleotides: TGTGCCAGCAGTTACGAGGGGGCAACCAATGGCTACACCTTC. Protein sequence: CASSYEGATNGYTF.

CDR3 nucleotide sequence: TGTGCCACCAGTGTTGAGACAGGGAACACTGAAGCTTTCTTT. This encodes CATSVETGNTEAFF. This chain connects TRBV24-1 to TRBJ1-1, with a tentative D call TRBD1 (6 bases). V lost 5 bases and J 1 base, leaving 10 bases between the germline ends. CDR1 is KGHDR and CDR2 is SFDVKD in the germline V gene. The CDR3 length is 14 residues.

This clonotype was seen repeatedly, ten times or more. The chain uses TRBV6-1 and TRBJ1-1; no definite D call. CDR3 length: 12 residues. Deletions cut 7 bases from V and 1 base from J, with 7 bases between. Germline V gives CDR1 MNHNS, CDR2 SASEGT. The CDR3 region has the DNA TGTGCCAGCATAGTCCAGAACACTGAAGCTTTCTTT. It yields the protein CASIVQNTEAFF.

J is TRBJ2-1 and V is TRBV6-5; 13 bases map to TRBD2. V lost 4 bases to trimming and J lost 4 bases; unmatched junction nucleotides: 7. Germline V lookup: CDR1 MNHEY, CDR2 SVGAGI. This CDR3 comprises 17 residues. In DNA form, the CDR3 reads TGTGCCAGCAGTTTCGCTCAGACTAGCGGGGGGTACAATGAGCAGTTCTTC. Translating it yields CASSFAQTSGGYNEQFF.

This clonotype was picked up many times. J is TRBJ1-1 and V is TRBV5-5; D is ambiguous. Germline assignment: CDR1 SGHKS and CDR2 YYEKEE (reference sequence). V was trimmed by 0 bases and J by 1 base, leaving 4 bases between them. The CDR3 is 13 amino acids. CDR3 amino acids: CASSLEANTEAFF. CDR3 DNA sequence: TGTGCCAGCAGCTTGGAGGCGAACACTGAAGCTTTCTTT.

This clonotype showed up many times. The chain couples TRBV5-1 to TRBJ2-5; the D is unclear. V was shortened by 2 bases and J by 2 bases, with 10 bases between the two germline ends. CDR1 is SGHRS and CDR2 is YFSETQ in the germline V gene. The CDR3 contains 14 residues. CDR3 nucleotides: TGCGCCAGCAGCTTTGAGCGCCCGCAAGAGACCCAGTACTTC. Its protein is CASSFERPQETQYF. The complete variable domain, with remaining parts taken from reference TRBV5-1 and TRBJ2-5, reads KAGVTQTPRYLIKTRGQQVTLSCSPISGHRSVSWYQQTPGQGLQFLFEYFSETQRNKGNFPGRFSGRQFSNSRSEMNVSTLELGDSALYLCASSFERPQETQYFGPGTRLLVL.

The DNA of the CDR3 is TGCGCCAGCAGCTTGGAGGGGAATGAAAAACTGTTTTTT. It specifies CASSLEGNEKLFF. This sequence joins TRBV5-1 and TRBJ1-4; maybe TRBD1 (5 bases). The germline V and J ends were trimmed by 0 bases and 5 bases, with 5 bases remaining between them. The CDR3 totals 13 residues. Germline V gene sequence: CDR1 SGHRS, CDR2 YFSETQ.

The chain couples TRBV20-1 to TRBJ2-7; D is perhaps TRBD1 (5 bases). The ends were cut back, 0 bases at V and 2 bases at J, with 11 bases in the middle. This CDR3 has 14 residues. CDR1 and CDR2 (germline): DFQATT, SNEGSKA (reference sequence). CDR3 residues: CSARDSGLTYEQYF. The DNA of the CDR3 is TGCAGTGCTAGAGATTCAGGGCTCACCTACGAGCAGTACTTC.

The rearrangement links TRBV6-5 to TRBJ2-7; 9 bases fit TRBD1. Germline-derived CDR1 and CDR2 are MNHEY and SVGAGI. The CDR3 consists of 15 residues. Trimming took 1 base from V and 2 from J; bases not matched to a gene: 3. The CDR3 spells CASSYLRQGAYEQYF. CDR3 in DNA: TGTGCCAGCAGTTACTTAAGACAGGGGGCCTACGAGCAGTACTTC.

The chain employs TRBV2 and TRBJ1-1; TRBD1 matches 8 bases. Germline V CDR1 and CDR2: SNHLY, FYNNEI. There are 14 residues in the CDR3. V was pared by 6 bases and J by 5 bases, with 8 bases of the junction left unmatched. Here the CDR3 reads CASSTGGWRTEAFF. In nucleotides, the CDR3 is TGTGCCAGCAGCACAGGGGGATGGCGGACTGAAGCTTTCTTT.

This clonotype came up once. The chain recombines TRBV30 with TRBJ1-1; no firm D call. Germline CDR1 GTSNPN, CDR2 SVGIG (reference sequence). The germline V and J ends were trimmed by 3 bases and 9 bases, with 8 bases remaining between them. The CDR3 is 10 amino acids. The CDR3: CAWSSTQAFF. The CDR3 coding sequence is TGTGCCTGGAGCTCAACTCAAGCTTTCTTT.

In this sample, this clonotype turned up many times. The genes are TRBV6-2 or TRBV6-3 and TRBJ1-5; TRBD1 matches 7 bases. Trimming took 2 bases from V and 5 from J; bases not matched to a gene: 6. The CDR3 is 15 amino acids. Germline CDR1 is MNHEY and CDR2 is SVGEGT. The CDR3 loop is CASSYEGTVYQPQHF. The CDR3, as DNA: TGTGCCAGCAGTTACGAAGGGACAGTCTATCAGCCCCAGCATTTT.

This clonotype was seen a handful of times. The CDR3 DNA is TGTGCCAGCAGCCAAGAACCTAGCGGGGGGCCTGAGCAGTTCTTC. It specifies CASSQEPSGGPEQFF. V gene TRBV4-2 combines with J gene TRBJ2-1; TRBD2 matches at 11 bases. The CDR3 runs 15 residues. The ends lost 0 bases at V and 9 bases at J; junction bases unmatched: 4. CDR1 LGHNA and CDR2 YNFKEQ come from the germline V gene.

This sequence joins TRBV18 and TRBJ2-6; D may correspond to TRBD1 or TRBD2 (5 bases each). Trimming stripped 4 bases from V and 0 bases from J, with 13 bases between. Germline assignment: CDR1 KGHSH and CDR2 LQKENI. This CDR3 has 17 residues. CDR3 bases: TGTGCCAGCTCACGCCCGGGACGGTACTCTGGGGCCAACGTCCTGACTTTC. Translated, it gives CASSRPGRYSGANVLTF.